Described below is a single T cell receptor (beta chain) sequence and its context. The trim removed 4 bases at V and 2 bases at J, leaving 5 bases unmatched. In germline, CDR1 is SGHTA, CDR2 FQGTGA. There are 17 residues in the CDR3. Per the study methods: Nucleated cell number was recorded as an estimate derived from reference gene primer amplification. Only in-frame clones appear in the TCRdb table, and some are missing; sequencing was by immunoSEQ multiplex PCR. V and J calls and clone size are those listed in that table; D and trimming were worked out from the DNA. The sample contains approximately 220,000 clones, less than 85% of which appear only once. The sample is drawn from a study of blood T cell repertoires in COVID-19. On the study more broadly: The origin of the acute and convalescent COVID-19 samples was the United States, Italy and Spain.

Before being deemed recovered, Cohort 3 donors had two negative PCRs, clearance, or symptom resolution. This receptor was obtained from a man in his forties who had recovered from COVID-19. Sequencing was done on a sample of PBMCs or T cells enriched from blood (not recorded which). V gene TRBV7-3 combines with J gene TRBJ2-1, with 13 positions matching TRBD2. The CDR3 DNA sequence: TGTGCCAGCAGCTCGGGACTAGCGGGACCAACCTACAATGAGCAGTTCTTC. This translates into CASSSGLAGPTYNEQFF.